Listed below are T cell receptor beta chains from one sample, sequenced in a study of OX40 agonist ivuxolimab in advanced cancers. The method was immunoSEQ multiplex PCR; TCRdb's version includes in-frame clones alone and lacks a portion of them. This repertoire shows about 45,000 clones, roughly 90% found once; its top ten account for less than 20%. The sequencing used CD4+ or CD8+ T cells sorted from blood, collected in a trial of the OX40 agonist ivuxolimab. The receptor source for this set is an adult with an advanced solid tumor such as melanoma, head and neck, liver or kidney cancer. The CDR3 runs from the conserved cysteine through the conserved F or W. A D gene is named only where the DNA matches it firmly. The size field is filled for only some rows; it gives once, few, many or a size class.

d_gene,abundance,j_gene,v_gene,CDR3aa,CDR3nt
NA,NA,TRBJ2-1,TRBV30,CAWSWLAENEQFF,TGTGCCTGGAGTTGGTTAGCGGAGAATGAGCAGTTCTTC
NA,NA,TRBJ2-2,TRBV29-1,CSVERGTDTGELFF,TGCAGCGTTGAAAGAGGGACGGACACCGGGGAGCTGTTTTTT
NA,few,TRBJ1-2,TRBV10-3,CAINLAGGAYGYTF,TGTGCCATCAACTTGGCAGGCGGGGCCTATGGCTACACCTTC
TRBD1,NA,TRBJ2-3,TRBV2,CASGANPGQNTDTQYF,TGTGCCAGCGGGGCGAATCCGGGACAGAACACAGATACGCAGTATTTT
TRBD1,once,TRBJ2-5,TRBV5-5,CASSLAGGDRTQYF,TGTGCCAGCAGCTTAGCAGGGGGAGATAGGACCCAGTACTTC
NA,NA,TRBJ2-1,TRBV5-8,CASSRNRGGNNEQFF,TGTGCCAGCAGTCGAAATAGGGGCGGGAACAATGAGCAGTTCTTC
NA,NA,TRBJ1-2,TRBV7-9,CASSLNRDYTF,TGTGCCAGCAGCTTAAACAGGGACTACACCTTC
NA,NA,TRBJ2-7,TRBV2,CASAGAHYEQYF,TGTGCCAGCGCCGGGGCCCACTACGAGCAGTACTTC
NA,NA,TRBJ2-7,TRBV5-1,CASSLGDPYEQYF,TGCGCCAGCAGCTTGGGGGATCCCTACGAGCAGTACTTC
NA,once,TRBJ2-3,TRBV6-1,CASSGTVKRQYF,TGTGCCAGCAGTGGGACAGTTAAGAGGCAGTATTTT
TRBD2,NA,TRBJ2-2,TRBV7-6,CASSLAETSGDGGELFF,TGTGCCAGCAGCTTAGCGGAGACTAGCGGGGACGGCGGGGAGCTGTTTTTT
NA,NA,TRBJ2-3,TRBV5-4,CASSLWTTSTDTQYF,TGTGCCAGCAGCTTGTGGACTACTAGCACAGATACGCAGTATTTT
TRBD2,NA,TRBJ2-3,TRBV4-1,CASSQESSSGRAGDTQYF,TGCGCCAGCAGCCAAGAAAGCTCCAGCGGGAGGGCCGGAGATACGCAGTATTTT
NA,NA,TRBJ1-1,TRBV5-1,CASSLASDRRVGFALAFF,TGCGCCAGCAGCTTGGCGTCGGACCGACGTGTGGGTTTTGCTTTGGCTTTCTTT
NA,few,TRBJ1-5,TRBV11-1,CASSLALGDQPQHF,TGTGCCAGCAGCTTAGCGCTTGGGGATCAGCCCCAGCATTTT
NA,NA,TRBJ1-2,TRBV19,CASSMSTGPNYGYTF,TGTGCCAGTAGTATGTCGACAGGTCCTAACTATGGCTACACCTTC
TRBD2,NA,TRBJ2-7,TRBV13,CASSRWEREDYEQYF,TGTGCCAGCAGCCGCTGGGAGCGGGAGGATTACGAGCAGTACTTC
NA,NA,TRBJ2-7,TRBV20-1,CSAGQYEQYF,TGCAGTGCTGGGCAATACGAGCAGTACTTC
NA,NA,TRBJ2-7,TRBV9,CASSTGSNAIQQYF,TGTGCCAGCAGCACGGGATCCAACGCTATACAGCAGTACTTC
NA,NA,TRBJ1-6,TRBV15,CATSIRAGDSPLHF,TGTGCCACCAGCATAAGGGCTGGGGATTCACCCCTCCACTTT
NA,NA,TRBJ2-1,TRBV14,CASSQGLHNEQFF,TGTGCCAGCAGCCAAGGACTCCACAATGAGCAGTTCTTC
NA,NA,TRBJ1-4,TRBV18,CASSPPSSRPNEKLFF,TGTGCCAGCTCACCACCTTCCAGTAGACCTAATGAAAAACTGTTTTTT
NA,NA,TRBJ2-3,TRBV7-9,CASSSGGPTDTQYF,TGTGCCAGCAGCTCTGGCGGGCCCACAGATACGCAGTATTTT
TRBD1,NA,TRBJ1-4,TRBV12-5,CASGQGGTDEKLFF,TGTGCTAGTGGCCAAGGGGGCACCGATGAAAAACTGTTTTTT
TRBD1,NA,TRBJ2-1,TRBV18,CASSDRVDEQFF,TGTGCCAGCTCAGACAGGGTTGATGAGCAGTTCTTC
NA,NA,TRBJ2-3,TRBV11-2,CASSPWGNGVADTQYF,TGTGCCAGCAGCCCTTGGGGGAATGGGGTGGCAGATACGCAGTATTTT
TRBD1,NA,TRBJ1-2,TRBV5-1,CASSSPSEVEGASYGYTF,TGCGCCAGCAGCTCACCCTCGGAGGTAGAGGGGGCTAGCTATGGCTACACCTTC
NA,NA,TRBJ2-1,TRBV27,CASSLGTASYNEQFF,TGTGCCAGCAGTTTAGGGACTGCCTCCTACAATGAGCAGTTCTTC
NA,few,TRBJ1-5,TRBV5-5,CASSLVWDQPQHF,TGTGCCAGCAGCTTGGTTTGGGACCAGCCCCAGCATTTT
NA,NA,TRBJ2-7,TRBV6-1,CASRITFFGNEQYF,TGTGCCAGCAGGATCACATTCTTCGGGAACGAGCAGTACTTC
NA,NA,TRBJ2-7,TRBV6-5,CASSHDRGGNDEQYF,TGTGCCAGCAGTCACGACAGGGGAGGGAACGACGAGCAGTACTTC
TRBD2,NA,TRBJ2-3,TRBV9,CASSVEGLAGVGADTQYF,TGTGCCAGCAGCGTAGAGGGACTAGCGGGGGTCGGGGCAGATACGCAGTATTTT
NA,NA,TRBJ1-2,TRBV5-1,CASSPRGRPEPYGYTF,TGCGCCAGCAGCCCCCGGGGCAGGCCAGAACCCTATGGCTACACCTTC
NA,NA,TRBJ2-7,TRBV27,CASGPFVRLGDSEQYF,TGTGCCAGCGGTCCCTTTGTACGCCTCGGGGACTCCGAGCAGTACTTC
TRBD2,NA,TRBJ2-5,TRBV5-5,CASSLGTSGRGETQYF,TGTGCCAGCAGCTTGGGGACTAGCGGGAGGGGAGAGACCCAGTACTTC